The rows below give T cell receptor beta chains drawn from one sample of a study of blood T cell repertoires in COVID-19. TCRdb keeps only in-frame clones here, not all; method: immunoSEQ multiplex PCR. The sample contains 220,000 or so clones, roughly 84% of which appear only once. Sequenced sample: peripheral blood. All receptors come from a woman older than 75 with acute or convalescent COVID-19. CDR3s include the opening cysteine and the closing phenylalanine or tryptophan. A D gene is named only where the DNA matches it firmly. Some rows mark clone size as missing; the rest say once, few, many or name a class of expanded clone.

V gene: TRBV3-1/TRBV3-2; D gene: -; clone size: -; J gene: TRBJ2-7; CDR3 DNA: TGTGCCAGCAGCCAAGGAGCCTACGAGCAGTACTTC; CDR3 protein: CASSQGAYEQYF
V gene: TRBV30; D gene: TRBD1; clone size: -; J gene: TRBJ1-1; CDR3 DNA: TGTGCCTGGAGCAAGCCAGGGGGACGAGCTTTCTTT; CDR3 protein: CAWSKPGGRAFF
V gene: TRBV29-1; D gene: -; clone size: -; J gene: TRBJ2-7; CDR3 DNA: TGCAGCGTTGAAGATGGGGGGGCCAGCGAGCAGTACTTC; CDR3 protein: CSVEDGGASEQYF
V gene: TRBV27; D gene: -; clone size: -; J gene: TRBJ1-5; CDR3 DNA: TGTGCCAGCAGTTTACGGCAGGGTATTAATCAGCCCCAGCATTTT; CDR3 protein: CASSLRQGINQPQHF
V gene: TRBV2; D gene: -; clone size: -; J gene: TRBJ1-2; CDR3 DNA: TGTGCCAGCAGTGAGCTCACCACAGGGTATACTTATGGCTACACCTTC; CDR3 protein: CASSELTTGYTYGYTF
V gene: TRBV6-6; D gene: TRBD1; clone size: once; J gene: TRBJ2-7; CDR3 DNA: TGTGCCAGCAGTCGATCCCGACAGGGGAACTACGAGCAGTACTTC; CDR3 protein: CASSRSRQGNYEQYF
V gene: TRBV5-1; D gene: TRBD1; clone size: -; J gene: TRBJ2-5; CDR3 DNA: TGCGCCAGCAGCGCCATACAGGGGATTGGGGAGACCCAGTACTTC; CDR3 protein: CASSAIQGIGETQYF
V gene: TRBV6-1; D gene: -; clone size: -; J gene: TRBJ2-2; CDR3 DNA: TGTGCCAGCAGTGAAGCCAGGGCCCGGGAGCTGTTTTTT; CDR3 protein: CASSEARARELFF
V gene: TRBV11-1; D gene: TRBD2; clone size: -; J gene: TRBJ2-5; CDR3 DNA: TGTGCCAGCAGACGCGGGGGGGGTGCGGAGACCCAGTACTTC; CDR3 protein: CASRRGGGAETQYF
V gene: TRBV19; D gene: TRBD2; clone size: -; J gene: TRBJ2-3; CDR3 DNA: TGTGCCAGTAGTATGCAGGGGCTAGCGGGGGCCGGGCGCCGCACAGATACGCAGTATTTT; CDR3 protein: CASSMQGLAGAGRRTDTQYF
V gene: TRBV2; D gene: TRBD1; clone size: -; J gene: TRBJ2-7; CDR3 DNA: TGTGCCAGTCGGGAGAGAACCGGGACAGGGGTAACCTACGAGCAGTACTTC; CDR3 protein: CASRERTGTGVTYEQYF
V gene: TRBV19; D gene: TRBD1; clone size: -; J gene: TRBJ2-1; CDR3 DNA: TGTGCCAGTAGTATTATTATGGGACAGGGTAAAAATGAGCAGTTCTTC; CDR3 protein: CASSIIMGQGKNEQFF
V gene: TRBV3-1/TRBV3-2; D gene: -; clone size: few; J gene: TRBJ2-7; CDR3 DNA: TGTGCCAGCAGCCATAGGGGCTACGAGCAGTACTTC; CDR3 protein: CASSHRGYEQYF
V gene: TRBV15; D gene: TRBD1; clone size: -; J gene: TRBJ1-5; CDR3 DNA: TGTGCCACCAGCAGACCTAGGACAGGGCCGAGGCAGCCCCAGCATTTT; CDR3 protein: CATSRPRTGPRQPQHF
V gene: TRBV15; D gene: TRBD1; clone size: -; J gene: TRBJ2-2; CDR3 DNA: TGTGCCACCAGCAGGGAACAGGGGGCGAGCACCGGGGAGCTGTTTTTT; CDR3 protein: CATSREQGASTGELFF
V gene: TRBV7-3; D gene: TRBD1; clone size: -; J gene: TRBJ2-1; CDR3 DNA: TGTGCCAGCAGCTCGACAGGGATTCAGTTCTTC; CDR3 protein: CASSSTGIQFF
V gene: TRBV7-9; D gene: -; clone size: few; J gene: TRBJ2-1; CDR3 DNA: TGTGCCAGCAGCTTAGCCGGAGGCAATGAGCAGTTCTTC; CDR3 protein: CASSLAGGNEQFF
V gene: TRBV3-1/TRBV3-2; D gene: TRBD2; clone size: -; J gene: TRBJ2-2; CDR3 DNA: TGTGCCAGCAGCCCAACTAGCGGGGGGGCCTACACCGGGGAGCTGTTTTTT; CDR3 protein: CASSPTSGGAYTGELFF
V gene: TRBV24-1; D gene: -; clone size: -; J gene: TRBJ1-3; CDR3 DNA: TGTGCCACCAGTACAGGGCTCCCTGGAAACACCATATATTTT; CDR3 protein: CATSTGLPGNTIYF
V gene: TRBV5-1; D gene: -; clone size: -; J gene: TRBJ2-5; CDR3 DNA: TGCGCCAGCAGTGATACGGTCAGGGATGAAGTAGAGACCCAGTACTTC; CDR3 protein: CASSDTVRDEVETQYF
V gene: TRBV6-4; D gene: TRBD1; clone size: -; J gene: TRBJ2-7; CDR3 DNA: TGTGCCAGCAGTGCGGGACAGCGCCTTGTCCCCCTCTACTACGAGCAGTACTTC; CDR3 protein: CASSAGQRLVPLYYEQYF
V gene: TRBV12-5; D gene: -; clone size: -; J gene: TRBJ2-1; CDR3 DNA: TGTGCTAGTGGTTTGAGAGGGGGGGCCGGGAATGAGCAGTTCTTC; CDR3 protein: CASGLRGGAGNEQFF